This T cell receptor (beta chain) was identified during a study of blood T cell repertoires in COVID-19. Looking at the study overall: Samples came from the United States, Italy and Spain, spanning acute and convalescent COVID-19. Sources were T cells, B-cell-depleted T cells, or PBMCs; the material itself was cDNA or gDNA.

Authors' methods: Amplification with reference gene primers provided the estimates of nucleated cell counts. The table came from immunoSEQ multiplex PCR; TCRdb's copy has only in-frame clones and leaves some out. That table is the source of V, J and clone size, and D and trimming were worked out from the DNA. The repertoire holds 220,000 or so clones, with 80% to 90% as singletons. Sequenced material: peripheral blood. This receptor was obtained from a young man with active or convalescent COVID-19.

Written as DNA, the CDR3 is TGTGCCAGCAGCTTCGACGGGAGCTCCTACAATGAGCAGTTCTTC. Protein sequence: CASSFDGSSYNEQFF. The chain has TRBV5-4 and TRBJ2-1, with D possibly matching TRBD2 (6 bases). CDR3 length: 15 amino acids. Per the germline V gene, CDR1 is SGHNT and CDR2 is YYREEE (reference sequence). V dropped 2 bases and J dropped 0 bases, with 9 bases sitting between them. The variable domain in full, completed from reference TRBV5-4 and TRBJ2-1, reads ETGVTQSPTHLIKTRGQQVTLRCSSQSGHNTVSWYQQALGQGPQFIFQYYREEENGRGNFPPRFSGLQFPNYSSELNVNALELDDSALYLCASSFDGSSYNEQFFGPGTRLTVL.